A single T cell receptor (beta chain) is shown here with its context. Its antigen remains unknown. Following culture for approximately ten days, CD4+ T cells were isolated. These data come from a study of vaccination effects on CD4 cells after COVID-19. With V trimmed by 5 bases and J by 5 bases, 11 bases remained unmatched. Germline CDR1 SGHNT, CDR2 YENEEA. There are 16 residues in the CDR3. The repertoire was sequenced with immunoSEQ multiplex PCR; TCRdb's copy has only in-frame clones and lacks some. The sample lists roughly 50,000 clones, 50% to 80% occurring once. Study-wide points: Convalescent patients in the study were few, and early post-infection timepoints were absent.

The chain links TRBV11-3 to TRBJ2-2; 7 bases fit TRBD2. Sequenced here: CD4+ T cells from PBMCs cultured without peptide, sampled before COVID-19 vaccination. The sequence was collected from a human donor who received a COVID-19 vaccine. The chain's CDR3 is CASSHTLWGGTGELFF. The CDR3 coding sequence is TGTGCCAGCAGCCATACGCTTTGGGGGGGGACCGGGGAGCTGTTTTTT.